This T cell receptor (beta chain) was retrieved from a study of T cell responses to AZD1222 COVID-19 vaccine. Overall study findings and caveats: White British donors predominated, females outnumbered males, and clonal diversity was possibly underestimated. Epitopes outside B.1.351 and B.1.1.7 mutated regions reportedly drew nearly half of spike TCRs. The breadth and depth of Spike-specific TCRs increased once two AZD1222 doses had been given.

Data came from immunoSEQ multiplex PCR; TCRdb stores just in-frame clones and leaves some out. The table records around 58,000 clones, 89% of them present only once. This CDR3 contains 18 residues. V lost 0 bases and J lost 1, with 18 bases in between. CDR1 is LNHDA, CDR2 SQIVND, per germline (reference sequence). As concerns this clone: Its antigen is unknown.

This sequence was found in an adult who received the AZD1222 COVID-19 vaccine. The input for sequencing was peripheral blood, taken 28 days after the second AZD1222 dose. V and J are TRBV19 and TRBJ1-1; D remains ambiguous. The CDR3 reads CASSIDQAHHGSNTEAFF. The CDR3 region has the DNA TGTGCCAGTAGTATAGATCAGGCCCACCATGGCTCGAACACTGAAGCTTTCTTT.